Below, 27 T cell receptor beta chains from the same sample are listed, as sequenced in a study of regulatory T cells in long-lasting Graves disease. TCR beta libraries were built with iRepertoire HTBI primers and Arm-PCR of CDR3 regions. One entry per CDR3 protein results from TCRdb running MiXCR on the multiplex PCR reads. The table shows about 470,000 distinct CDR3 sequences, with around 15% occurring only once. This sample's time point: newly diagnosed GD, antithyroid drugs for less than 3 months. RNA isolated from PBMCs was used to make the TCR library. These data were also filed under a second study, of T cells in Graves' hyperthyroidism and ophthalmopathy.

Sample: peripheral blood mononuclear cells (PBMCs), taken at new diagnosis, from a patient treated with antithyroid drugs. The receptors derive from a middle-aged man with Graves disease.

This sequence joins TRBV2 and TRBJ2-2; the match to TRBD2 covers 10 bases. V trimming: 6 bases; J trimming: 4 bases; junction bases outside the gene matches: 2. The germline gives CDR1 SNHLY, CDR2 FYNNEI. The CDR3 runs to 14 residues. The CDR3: CASRGLASTGELFF. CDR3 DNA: TGTGCCAGCAGGGGACTAGCGAGCACCGGGGAGCTGTTTTTT.

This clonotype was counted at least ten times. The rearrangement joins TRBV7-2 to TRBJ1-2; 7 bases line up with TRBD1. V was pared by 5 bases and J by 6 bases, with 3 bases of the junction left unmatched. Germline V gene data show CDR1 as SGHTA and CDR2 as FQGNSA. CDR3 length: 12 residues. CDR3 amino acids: CASSAGTDGYTF. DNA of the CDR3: TGTGCCAGCAGCGCCGGGACAGATGGCTACACCTTC.

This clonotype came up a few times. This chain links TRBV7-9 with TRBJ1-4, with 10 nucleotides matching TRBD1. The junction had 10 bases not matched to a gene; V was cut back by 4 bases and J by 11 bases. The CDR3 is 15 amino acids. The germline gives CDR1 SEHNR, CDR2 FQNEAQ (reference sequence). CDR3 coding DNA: TGTGCCAGCAGCTCCACTCCGACAGGGGGCGGGAAACTGTTTTTT. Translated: CASSSTPTGGGKLFF.

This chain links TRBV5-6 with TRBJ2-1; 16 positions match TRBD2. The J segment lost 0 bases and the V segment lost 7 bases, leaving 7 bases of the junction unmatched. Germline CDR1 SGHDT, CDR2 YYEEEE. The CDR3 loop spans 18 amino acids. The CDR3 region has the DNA TGTGCCAGCTGGCCGGGACTAGCGGGAGGGAGCTCCTACAATGAGCAGTTCTTC. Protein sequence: CASWPGLAGGSSYNEQFF.

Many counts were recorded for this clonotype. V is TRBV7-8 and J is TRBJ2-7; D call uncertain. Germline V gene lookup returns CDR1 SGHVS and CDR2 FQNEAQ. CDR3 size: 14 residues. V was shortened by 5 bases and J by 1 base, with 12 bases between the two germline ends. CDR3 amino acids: CASSARLTSYEQYF. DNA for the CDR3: TGTGCCAGCAGCGCGCGTCTAACGTCCTACGAGCAGTACTTC.

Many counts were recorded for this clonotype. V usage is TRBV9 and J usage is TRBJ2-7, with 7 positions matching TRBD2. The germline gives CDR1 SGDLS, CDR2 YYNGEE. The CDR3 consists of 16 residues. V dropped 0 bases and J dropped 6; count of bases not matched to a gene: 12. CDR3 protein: CASSVGGEAGVSEQYF. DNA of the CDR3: TGTGCCAGCAGCGTAGGCGGGGAGGCGGGAGTTTCCGAGCAGTACTTC.

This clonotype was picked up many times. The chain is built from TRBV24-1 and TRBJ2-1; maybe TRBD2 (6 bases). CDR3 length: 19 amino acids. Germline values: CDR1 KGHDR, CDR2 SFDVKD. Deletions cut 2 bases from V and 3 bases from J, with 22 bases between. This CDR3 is CATSDWGRGTEGDYNEQFF. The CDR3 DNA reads TGTGCCACCAGTGATTGGGGACGGGGGACCGAGGGAGACTACAATGAGCAGTTCTTC.

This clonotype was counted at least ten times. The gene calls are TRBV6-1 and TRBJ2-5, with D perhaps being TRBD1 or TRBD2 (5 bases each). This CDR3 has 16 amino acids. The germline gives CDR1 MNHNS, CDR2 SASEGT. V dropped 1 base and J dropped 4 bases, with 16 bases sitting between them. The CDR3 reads CASSEGETDFGETQYF. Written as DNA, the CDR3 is TGTGCCAGCAGTGAAGGGGAGACAGATTTTGGAGAGACCCAGTACTTC.

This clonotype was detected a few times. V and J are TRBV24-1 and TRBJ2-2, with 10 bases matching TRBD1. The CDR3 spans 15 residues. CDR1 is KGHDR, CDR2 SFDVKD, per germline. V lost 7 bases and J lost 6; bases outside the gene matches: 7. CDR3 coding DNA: TGTGCCACCAGAGTGACAGGGGGCAACGCCGGGGAGCTGTTTTTT. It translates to CATRVTGGNAGELFF.

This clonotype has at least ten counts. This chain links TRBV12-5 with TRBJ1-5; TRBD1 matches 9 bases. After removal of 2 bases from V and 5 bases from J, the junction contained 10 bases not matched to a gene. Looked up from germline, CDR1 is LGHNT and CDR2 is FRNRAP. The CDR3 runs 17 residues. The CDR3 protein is CASGLLTGTGHYQPQHF. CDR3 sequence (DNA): TGTGCTAGTGGTTTGTTAACCGGGACAGGGCATTATCAGCCCCAGCATTTT.

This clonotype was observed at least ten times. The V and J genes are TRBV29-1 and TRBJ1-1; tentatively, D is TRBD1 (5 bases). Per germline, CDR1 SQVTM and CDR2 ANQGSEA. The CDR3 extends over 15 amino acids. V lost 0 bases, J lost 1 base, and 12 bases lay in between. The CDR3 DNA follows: TGCAGCGTTGAAGAGATCGGGGCAAGGAACACTGAAGCTTTCTTT. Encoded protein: CSVEEIGARNTEAFF.

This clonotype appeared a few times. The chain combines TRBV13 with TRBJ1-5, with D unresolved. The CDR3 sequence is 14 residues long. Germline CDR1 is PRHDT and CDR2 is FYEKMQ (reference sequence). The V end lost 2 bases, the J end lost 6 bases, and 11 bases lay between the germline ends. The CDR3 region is CASSLTGVGQPQHF. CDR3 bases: TGTGCCAGCAGCTTAACTGGGGTGGGTCAGCCCCAGCATTTT.

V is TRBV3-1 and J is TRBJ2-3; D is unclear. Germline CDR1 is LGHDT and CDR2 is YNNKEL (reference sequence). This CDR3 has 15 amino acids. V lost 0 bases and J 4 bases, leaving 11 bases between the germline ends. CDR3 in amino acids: CASSQDSETADTQYF. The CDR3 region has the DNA TGTGCCAGCAGCCAAGATTCGGAGACGGCAGATACGCAGTATTTT.

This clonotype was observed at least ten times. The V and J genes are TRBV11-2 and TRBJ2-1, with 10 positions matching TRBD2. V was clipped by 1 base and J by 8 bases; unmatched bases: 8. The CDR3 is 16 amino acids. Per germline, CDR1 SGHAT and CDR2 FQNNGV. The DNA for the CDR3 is TGTGCCAGCAGCTTAGCTAGCGGGAGTTTTCAGGATGAGCAGTTCTTC. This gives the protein CASSLASGSFQDEQFF.

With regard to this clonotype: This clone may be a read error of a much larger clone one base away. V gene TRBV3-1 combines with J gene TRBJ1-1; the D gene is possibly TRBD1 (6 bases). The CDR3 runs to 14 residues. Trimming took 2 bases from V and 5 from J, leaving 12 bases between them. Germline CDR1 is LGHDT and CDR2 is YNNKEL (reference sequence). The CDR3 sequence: CASSQTGGRTEAFF. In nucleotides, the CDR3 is TGTGCCAGCAGCCAAACCGGGGGCAGGACTGAAGCTTTCTTT.

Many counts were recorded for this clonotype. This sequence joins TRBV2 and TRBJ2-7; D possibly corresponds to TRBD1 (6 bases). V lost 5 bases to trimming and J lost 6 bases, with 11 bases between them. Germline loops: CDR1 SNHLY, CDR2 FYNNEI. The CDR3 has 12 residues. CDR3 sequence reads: CASSFDRREQYF. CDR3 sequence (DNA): TGTGCCAGCAGTTTTGACAGGCGCGAGCAGTACTTC.

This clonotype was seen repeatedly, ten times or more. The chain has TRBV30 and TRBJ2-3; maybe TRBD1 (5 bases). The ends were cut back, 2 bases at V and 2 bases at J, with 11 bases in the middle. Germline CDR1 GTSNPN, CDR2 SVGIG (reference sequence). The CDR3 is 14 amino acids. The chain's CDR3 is CAWSWGGNTDTQYF. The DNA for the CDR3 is TGTGCCTGGAGTTGGGGCGGAAACACAGATACGCAGTATTTT.

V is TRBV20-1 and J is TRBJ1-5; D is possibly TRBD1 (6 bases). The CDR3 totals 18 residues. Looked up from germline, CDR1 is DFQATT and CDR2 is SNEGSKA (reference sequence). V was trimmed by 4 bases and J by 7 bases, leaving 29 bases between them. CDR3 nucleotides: TGCAGTGCTACGGAAGAAACAACAGGGATCCGGGGGTGGCAGCCCCAGCATTTT. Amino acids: CSATEETTGIRGWQPQHF.

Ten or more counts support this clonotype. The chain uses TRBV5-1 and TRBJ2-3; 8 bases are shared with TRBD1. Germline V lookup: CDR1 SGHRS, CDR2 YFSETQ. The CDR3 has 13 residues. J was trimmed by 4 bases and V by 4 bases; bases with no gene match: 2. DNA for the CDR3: TGCGCCAGCAGCAAACAGGGGGCAGATACGCAGTATTTT. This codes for CASSKQGADTQYF.

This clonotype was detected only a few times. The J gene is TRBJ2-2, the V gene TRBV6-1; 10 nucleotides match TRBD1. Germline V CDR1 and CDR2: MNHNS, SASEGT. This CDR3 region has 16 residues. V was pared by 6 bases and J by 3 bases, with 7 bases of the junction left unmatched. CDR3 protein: CASSHRDRGYTGELFF. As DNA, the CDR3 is TGTGCCAGCAGCCACCGGGACAGGGGATACACCGGGGAGCTGTTTTTT.

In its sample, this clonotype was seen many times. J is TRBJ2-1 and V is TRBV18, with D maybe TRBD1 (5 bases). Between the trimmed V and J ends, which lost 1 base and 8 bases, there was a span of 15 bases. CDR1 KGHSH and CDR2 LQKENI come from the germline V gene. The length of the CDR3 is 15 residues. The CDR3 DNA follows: TGTGCCAGCTCACCACAACAGGTCCCCACCGATGAGCAGTTCTTC. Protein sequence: CASSPQQVPTDEQFF.

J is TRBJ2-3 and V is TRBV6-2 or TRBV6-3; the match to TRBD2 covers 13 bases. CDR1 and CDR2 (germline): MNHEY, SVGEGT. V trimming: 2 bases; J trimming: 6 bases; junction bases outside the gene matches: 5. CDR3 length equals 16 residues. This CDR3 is CASSYDGTSGKDTQYF. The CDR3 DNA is TGTGCCAGCAGTTACGACGGGACTAGCGGGAAGGATACGCAGTATTTT.

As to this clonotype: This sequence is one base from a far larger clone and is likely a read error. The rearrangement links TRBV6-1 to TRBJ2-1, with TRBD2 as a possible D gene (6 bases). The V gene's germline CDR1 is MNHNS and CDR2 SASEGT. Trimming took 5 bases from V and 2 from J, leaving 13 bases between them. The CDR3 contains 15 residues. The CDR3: CASSIGTPTYNEQFF. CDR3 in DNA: TGTGCCAGCAGTATCGGGACTCCGACCTACAATGAGCAGTTCTTC.

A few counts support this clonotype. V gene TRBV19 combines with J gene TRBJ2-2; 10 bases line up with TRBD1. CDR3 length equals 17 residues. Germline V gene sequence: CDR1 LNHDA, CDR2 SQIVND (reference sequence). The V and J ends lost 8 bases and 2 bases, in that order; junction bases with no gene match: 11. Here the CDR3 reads CASVRQGAFPNTGELFF. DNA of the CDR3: TGTGCCAGTGTTAGACAGGGGGCTTTCCCAAACACCGGGGAGCTGTTTTTT.

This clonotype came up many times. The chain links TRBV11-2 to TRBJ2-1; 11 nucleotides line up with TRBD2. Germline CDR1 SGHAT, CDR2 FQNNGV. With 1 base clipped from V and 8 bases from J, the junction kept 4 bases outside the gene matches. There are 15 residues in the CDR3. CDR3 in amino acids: CASSLVSGRDYEQFF. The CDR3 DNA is TGTGCCAGCAGCTTAGTTAGCGGGAGGGATTATGAGCAGTTCTTC.

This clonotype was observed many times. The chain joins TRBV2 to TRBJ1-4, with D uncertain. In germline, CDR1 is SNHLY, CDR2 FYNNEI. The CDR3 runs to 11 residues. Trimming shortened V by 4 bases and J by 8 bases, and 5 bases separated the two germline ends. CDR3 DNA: TGTGCCAGCAGTGTAATGGAAAAACTGTTTTTT. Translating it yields CASSVMEKLFF.

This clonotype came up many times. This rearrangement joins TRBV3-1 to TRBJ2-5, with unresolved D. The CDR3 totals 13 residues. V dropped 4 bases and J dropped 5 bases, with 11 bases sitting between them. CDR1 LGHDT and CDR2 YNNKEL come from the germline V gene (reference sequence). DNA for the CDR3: TGTGCCAGCAGCCCCCGTTCGTGGGAGACCCAGTACTTC. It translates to CASSPRSWETQYF.